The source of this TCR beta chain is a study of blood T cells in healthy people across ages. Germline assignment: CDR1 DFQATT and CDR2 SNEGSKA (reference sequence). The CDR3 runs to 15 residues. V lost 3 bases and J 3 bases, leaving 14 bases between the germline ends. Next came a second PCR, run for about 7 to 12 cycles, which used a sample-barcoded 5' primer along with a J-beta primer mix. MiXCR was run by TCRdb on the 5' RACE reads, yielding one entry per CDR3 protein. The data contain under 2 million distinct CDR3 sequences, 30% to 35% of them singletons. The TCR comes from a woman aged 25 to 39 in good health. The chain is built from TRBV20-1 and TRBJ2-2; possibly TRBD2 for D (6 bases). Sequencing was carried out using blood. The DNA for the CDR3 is TGCAGTGCTAGTCGGGGACTTCTGGACACCGGGGAGCTGTTTTTT. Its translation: CSASRGLLDTGELFF.